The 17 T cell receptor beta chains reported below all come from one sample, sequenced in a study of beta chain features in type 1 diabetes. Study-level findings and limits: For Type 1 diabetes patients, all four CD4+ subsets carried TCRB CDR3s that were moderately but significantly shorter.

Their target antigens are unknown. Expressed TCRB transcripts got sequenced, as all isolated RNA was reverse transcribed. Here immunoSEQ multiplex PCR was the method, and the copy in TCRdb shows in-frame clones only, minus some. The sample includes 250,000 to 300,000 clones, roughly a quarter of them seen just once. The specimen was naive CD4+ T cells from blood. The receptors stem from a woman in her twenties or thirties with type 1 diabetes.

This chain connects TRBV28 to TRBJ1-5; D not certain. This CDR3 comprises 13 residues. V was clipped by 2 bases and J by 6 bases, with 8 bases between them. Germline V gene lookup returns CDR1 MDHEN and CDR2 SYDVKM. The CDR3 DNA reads TGTGCCAGCAGTTTAGGCATTTTTCAGCCCCAGCATTTT. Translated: CASSLGIFQPQHF.

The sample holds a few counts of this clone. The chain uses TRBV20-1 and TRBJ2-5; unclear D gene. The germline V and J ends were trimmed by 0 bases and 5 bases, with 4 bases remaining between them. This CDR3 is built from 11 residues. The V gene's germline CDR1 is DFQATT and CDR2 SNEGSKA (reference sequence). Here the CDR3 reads CSARDIETQYF. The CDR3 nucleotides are TGCAGTGCTAGAGATATCGAGACCCAGTACTTC.

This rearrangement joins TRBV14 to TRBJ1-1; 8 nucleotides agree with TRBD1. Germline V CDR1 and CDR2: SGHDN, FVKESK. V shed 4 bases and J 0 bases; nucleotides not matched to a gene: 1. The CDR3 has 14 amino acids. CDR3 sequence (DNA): TGTGCCAGCAGCCGGACAGGGATGAACACTGAAGCTTTCTTT. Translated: CASSRTGMNTEAFF.

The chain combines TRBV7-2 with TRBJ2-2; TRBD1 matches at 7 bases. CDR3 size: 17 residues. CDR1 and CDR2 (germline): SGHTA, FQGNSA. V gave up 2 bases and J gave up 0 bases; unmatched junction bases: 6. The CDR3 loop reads CASSLQGVTANTGELFF. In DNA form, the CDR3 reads TGTGCCAGCAGCTTACAGGGGGTAACCGCGAACACCGGGGAGCTGTTTTTT.

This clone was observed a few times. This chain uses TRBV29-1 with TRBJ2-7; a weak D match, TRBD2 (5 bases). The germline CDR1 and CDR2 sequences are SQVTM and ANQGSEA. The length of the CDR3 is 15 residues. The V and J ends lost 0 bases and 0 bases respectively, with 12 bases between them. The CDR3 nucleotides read TGCAGCGTTGAAGATCCGACGGGGAGCTCCTACGAGCAGTACTTC. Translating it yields CSVEDPTGSSYEQYF.

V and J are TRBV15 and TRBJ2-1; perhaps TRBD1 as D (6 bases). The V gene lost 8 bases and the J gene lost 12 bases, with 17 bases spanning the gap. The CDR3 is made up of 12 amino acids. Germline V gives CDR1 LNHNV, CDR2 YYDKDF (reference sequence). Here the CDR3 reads CATGGQTAGQFF. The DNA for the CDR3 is TGTGCCACCGGGGGACAAACCGCAGGGCAGTTCTTC.

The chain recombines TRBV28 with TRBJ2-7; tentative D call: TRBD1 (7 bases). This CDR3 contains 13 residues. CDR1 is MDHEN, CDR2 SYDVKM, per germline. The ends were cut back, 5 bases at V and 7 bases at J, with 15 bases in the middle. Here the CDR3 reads CASSPDREVEQYF. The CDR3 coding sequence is TGTGCCAGCAGTCCAGACAGGGAGGTAGAGCAGTACTTC.

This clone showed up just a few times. The CDR3 region is CASSEATSDNEQFF. CDR3 bases: TGTGCCAGCAGTGAAGCCACTAGCGACAATGAGCAGTTCTTC. This chain joins TRBV2 and TRBJ2-1; 7 bases are a match to TRBD2. This CDR3 contains 14 residues. With V trimmed by 0 bases and J by 5 bases, 1 base remained unmatched. Germline CDR1 SNHLY, CDR2 FYNNEI. The complete variable domain, with remaining parts taken from reference TRBV2 and TRBJ2-1, reads EPEVTQTPSHQVTQMGQEVILRCVPISNHLYFYWYRQILGQKVEFLVSFYNNEISEKSEIFDDQFSVERPDGSNFTLKIRSTKLEDSAMYFCASSEATSDNEQFFGPGTRLTVL.

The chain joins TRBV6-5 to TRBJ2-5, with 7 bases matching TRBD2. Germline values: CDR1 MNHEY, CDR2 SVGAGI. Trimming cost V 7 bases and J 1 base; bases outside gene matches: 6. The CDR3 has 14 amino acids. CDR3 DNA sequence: TGTGCCAGCAAGAACCTAGCGGCCCAAGAGACCCAGTACTTC. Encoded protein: CASKNLAAQETQYF.

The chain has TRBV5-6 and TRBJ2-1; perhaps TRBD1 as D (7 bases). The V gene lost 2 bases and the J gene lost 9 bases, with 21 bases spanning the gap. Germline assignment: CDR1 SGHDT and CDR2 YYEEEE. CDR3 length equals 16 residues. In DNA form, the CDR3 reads TGTGCCAGCAGCTTCGGACAGGCGGGGAGATGGGGTGAGCAGTTCTTC. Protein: CASSFGQAGRWGEQFF.

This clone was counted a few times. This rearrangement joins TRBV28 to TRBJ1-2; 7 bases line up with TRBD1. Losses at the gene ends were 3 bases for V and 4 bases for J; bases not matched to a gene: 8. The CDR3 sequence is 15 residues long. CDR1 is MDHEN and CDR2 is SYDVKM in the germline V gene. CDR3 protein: CASSLGDRVSYGYTF. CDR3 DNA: TGTGCCAGCAGTTTGGGCGACAGGGTTTCCTATGGCTACACCTTC.

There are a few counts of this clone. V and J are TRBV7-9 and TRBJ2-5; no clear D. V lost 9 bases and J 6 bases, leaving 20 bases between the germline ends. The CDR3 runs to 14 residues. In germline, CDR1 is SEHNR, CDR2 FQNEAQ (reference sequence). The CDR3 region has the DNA TGTGCCAGTACCGAAAAGGCGGTACCTCAGACCCAGTACTTC. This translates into CASTEKAVPQTQYF.

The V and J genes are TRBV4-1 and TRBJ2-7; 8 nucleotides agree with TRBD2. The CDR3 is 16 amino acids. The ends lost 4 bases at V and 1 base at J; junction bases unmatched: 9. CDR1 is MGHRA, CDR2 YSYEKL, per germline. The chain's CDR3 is CASSPGGRPPSYEQYF. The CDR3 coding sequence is TGCGCCAGCAGCCCCGGCGGGAGGCCCCCTTCCTACGAGCAGTACTTC.

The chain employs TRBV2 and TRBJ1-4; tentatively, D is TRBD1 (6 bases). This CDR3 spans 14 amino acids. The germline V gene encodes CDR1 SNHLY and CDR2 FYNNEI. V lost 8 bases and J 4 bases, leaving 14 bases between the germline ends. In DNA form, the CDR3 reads TGTGCCAGCTCAACAGGGATTTTTAATGAAAAACTGTTTTTT. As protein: CASSTGIFNEKLFF.

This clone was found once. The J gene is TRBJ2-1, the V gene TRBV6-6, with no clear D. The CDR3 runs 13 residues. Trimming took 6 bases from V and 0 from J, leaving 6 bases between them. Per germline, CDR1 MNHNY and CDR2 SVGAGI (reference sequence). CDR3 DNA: TGTGCCAGCAGGGTGAGCTCCTACAATGAGCAGTTCTTC. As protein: CASRVSSYNEQFF.

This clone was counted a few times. The CDR3 loop is CASSLTGAGYGYTF. The CDR3 DNA sequence: TGTGCCAGCAGTTTGACAGGTGCGGGCTATGGCTACACCTTC. The chain carries TRBV6-6 and TRBJ1-2, with D perhaps matching TRBD1 (6 bases). The CDR3 has 14 residues. CDR1 MNHNY and CDR2 SVGAGI come from the germline V gene (reference sequence). With 4 bases removed from V and 4 bases from J, the gap between germline ends came to 13 bases.

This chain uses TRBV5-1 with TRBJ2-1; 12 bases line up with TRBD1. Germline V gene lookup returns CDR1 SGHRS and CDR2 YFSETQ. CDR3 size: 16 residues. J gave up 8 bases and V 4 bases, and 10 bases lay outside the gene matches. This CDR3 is CASSTSGTGGVDEQFF. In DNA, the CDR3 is TGCGCCAGCAGCACCTCCGGGACAGGGGGCGTGGATGAGCAGTTCTTC.